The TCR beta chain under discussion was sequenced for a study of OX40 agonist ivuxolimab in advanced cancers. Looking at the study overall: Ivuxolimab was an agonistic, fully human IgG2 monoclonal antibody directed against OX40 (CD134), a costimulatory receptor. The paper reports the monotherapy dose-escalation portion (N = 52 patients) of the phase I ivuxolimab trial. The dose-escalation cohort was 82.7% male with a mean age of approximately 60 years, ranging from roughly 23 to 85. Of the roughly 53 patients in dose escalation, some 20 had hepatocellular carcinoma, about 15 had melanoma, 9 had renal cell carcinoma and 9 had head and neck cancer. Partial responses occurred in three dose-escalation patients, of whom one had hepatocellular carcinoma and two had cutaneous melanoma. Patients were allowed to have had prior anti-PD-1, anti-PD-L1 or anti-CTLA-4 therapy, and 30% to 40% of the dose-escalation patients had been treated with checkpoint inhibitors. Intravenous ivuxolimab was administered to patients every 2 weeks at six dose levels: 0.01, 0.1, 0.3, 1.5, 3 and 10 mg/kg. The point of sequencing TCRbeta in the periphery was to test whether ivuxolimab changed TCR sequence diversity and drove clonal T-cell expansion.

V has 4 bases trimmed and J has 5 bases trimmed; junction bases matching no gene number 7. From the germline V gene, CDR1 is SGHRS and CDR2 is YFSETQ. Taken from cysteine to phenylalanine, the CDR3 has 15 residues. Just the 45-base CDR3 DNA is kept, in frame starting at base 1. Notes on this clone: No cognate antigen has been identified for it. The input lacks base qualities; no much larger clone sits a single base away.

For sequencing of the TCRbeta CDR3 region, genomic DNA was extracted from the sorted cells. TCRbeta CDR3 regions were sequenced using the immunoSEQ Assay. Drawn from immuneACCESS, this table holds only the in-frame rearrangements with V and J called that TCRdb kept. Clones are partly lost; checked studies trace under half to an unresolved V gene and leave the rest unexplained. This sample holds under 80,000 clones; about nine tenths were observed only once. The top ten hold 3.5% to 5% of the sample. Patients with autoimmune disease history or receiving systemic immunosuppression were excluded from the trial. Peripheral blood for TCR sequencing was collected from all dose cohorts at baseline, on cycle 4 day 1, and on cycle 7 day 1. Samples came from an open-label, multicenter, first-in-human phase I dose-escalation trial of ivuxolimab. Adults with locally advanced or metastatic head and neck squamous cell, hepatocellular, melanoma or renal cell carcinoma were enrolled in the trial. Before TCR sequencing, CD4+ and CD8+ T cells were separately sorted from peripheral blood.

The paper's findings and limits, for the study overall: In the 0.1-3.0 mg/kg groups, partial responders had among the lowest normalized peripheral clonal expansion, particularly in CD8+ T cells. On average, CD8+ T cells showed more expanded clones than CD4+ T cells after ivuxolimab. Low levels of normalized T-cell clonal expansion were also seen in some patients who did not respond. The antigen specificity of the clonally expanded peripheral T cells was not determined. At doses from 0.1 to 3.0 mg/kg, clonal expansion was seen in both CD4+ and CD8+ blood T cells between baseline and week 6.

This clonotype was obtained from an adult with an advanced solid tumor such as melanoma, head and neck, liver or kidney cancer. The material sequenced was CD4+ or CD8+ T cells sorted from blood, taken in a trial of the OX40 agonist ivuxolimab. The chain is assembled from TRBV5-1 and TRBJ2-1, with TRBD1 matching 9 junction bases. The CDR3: CASSTSGQGNNEQFF. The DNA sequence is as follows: TGCGCCAGCAGCACATCGGGACAGGGCAACAATGAGCAGTTCTTC.